Described below is a single T cell receptor (beta chain) sequence and its context. This clonotype was detected many times. The antigen this receptor binds is unknown. It has no much larger one-base neighbor in the sample; base qualities were not kept. This entry is derived from a study of regulatory T cells in long-lasting Graves disease (dated by TCRdb to the early 2020s). A note on the overall study: Persistent Graves' disease was defined as persistently positive TSH receptor autoantibodies together with antithyroid drug treatment for over 5 years. Patients with persistent Graves' disease were compared with patients with newly diagnosed Graves' disease using TCR sequencing and RNA sequencing of peripheral blood. The study took place in China and was registered as a clinical trial. A total of about 33 samples were covered by TCR sequencing, comprising some 13 persistent and around 20 newly diagnosed Graves' disease patients. Antithyroid drugs had been taken for around 9.8 years on average by persistent Graves' disease patients in the clinical cohort.

The meaning of the sample's time point label: persistent/refractory GD, antithyroid drugs over 5 years with positive TRAb. RNA was extracted from PBMCs in TRIzol for both TCR sequencing and RNA sequencing. The diagnosis of Graves' disease was made according to American Thyroid Association guidelines. Patients were recruited from an endocrinology department in Xi'an, China. From each patient, approximately 9 milliliters of peripheral blood was collected into an EDTA anticoagulant tube. Ficoll Paque Plus density gradient separation was used to isolate PBMCs, and no additional T cell sorting was done. An Agilent 2100 Bioanalyzer and agarose gel were used to check RNA quality, and a NanoDrop 2000 was used to measure RNA concentration. Clipping removes 7 bases from V and 6 bases from J, with 6 as the unmatched junction base count. From cysteine to phenylalanine, the CDR3 is 14 amino acids long. The read is trimmed to its CDR3 DNA, 42 bases read in frame from base 1. CDR1 is given as SNHLY and CDR2 as FYNNEI, both from the germline V gene.

General conclusions and limits of the study: Persistent patients shared more public clonotypes among themselves (around 2,700) than newly diagnosed patients did (over 900). Lower TCR Shannon entropy and fewer highly expanded clones were observed in persistent Graves' disease patients than in newly diagnosed patients, which suggested clonal expansion. The authors acknowledged the small sample size as a limitation that may reduce accuracy. Sequencing and analysis were limited to the TCR beta chain. The study examined only peripheral blood because the primary lesion, thyroid tissue, could not be accessed. TRBV28, TRBJ1-2 and TRBJ2-5 were preferentially used in persistent disease, while TRBV20-1 and TRBJ2-1 were favored in newly diagnosed disease.

Library creation used multiplex PCR. These reads were obtained on an Illumina HiSeq 4000. To build TCR beta libraries, CDR3 regions were amplified by Arm-PCR using iRepertoire HTBI primers. Before sequencing, the PCR products underwent gel purification. The study's own analysis went as follows. Gene usage analysis of CDR3 amino acid clonotypes relied on the approximately 62 TRBV and around 14 TRBJ segments identified across samples. COPE and FqMerger were used to merge filtered high-quality paired reads into contigs. Contigs were aligned with BLAST to IMGT TRBV, TRBD and TRBJ reference genes, and CDR3 was defined per IMGT. Any clonotype with a frequency above 0.1% was counted as a highly expanded clone. Shannon entropy served as the measure of repertoire diversity, while the Gini coefficient captured V-J evenness. A clonotype was considered public if more than one individual shared it. Using fastp at Q25 and MiXCR, TCRdb reprocessed the public reads and kept productive beta chains. Records with the same CDR3 protein are collapsed into one entry carrying the most frequent genes and DNA. These V and J calls derive from TCRdb rather than the authors' analysis. This sample is represented by 400,000 to 500,000 distinct CDR3 sequences; over 20% of them were singletons. Clones ranked in the top ten supply approximately 14% of the sample.

The sample consisted of peripheral blood mononuclear cells (PBMCs), taken when the disease was refractory, from a patient treated with antithyroid drugs. The rearrangement joined TRBV2 to TRBJ1-5; TRBD1 fits 10 bases in the junction. This receptor was obtained from a female donor with Graves disease. The DNA is TGTGCCAGCAAAGGACAGGGGGTTGTTCAGCCCCAGCATTTT. Its translation is CASKGQGVVQPQHF.